The T cell receptor (beta chain) under discussion was sequenced for a study of graft-versus-host responses after intestinal transplantation. Study as a whole: Multivisceral, liver-intestinal, or isolated intestinal transplants were received by the recipients. Every transplant recipient was induced with anti-thymocyte globulin, then maintained on tacrolimus and steroids for about three years. Study-wide results and caveats: Investigators detected GvH clones in recipient marrow, with some emerging earlier in ileum or blood.

Lymphocytes (intraepithelial and lamina propria) were released by processing the graft tissue. Germline V gives CDR1 MNHNY, CDR2 SVGAGI (reference sequence). With 6 bases clipped from V and 3 bases from J, the junction kept 3 bases outside the gene matches. The CDR3 loop spans 15 amino acids. The protocol was immunoSEQ multiplex PCR, while the TCRdb copy is restricted to in-frame clones and leaves out a portion. The table has 9,600 or so clones, over 70% seen once. As to this clone: Its matching antigen is unknown.

The chain carries TRBV6-6 and TRBJ2-3, with TRBD2 identical over 13 bases. The receptor was derived from a human patient who received an intestinal transplant, so some T cells may come from the graft donor. This specimen consisted of ileum tissue, obtained roughly 450 days after intestinal transplantation. CDR3 region: CASRRLAGGTDTQYF. The CDR3 DNA is TGTGCCAGCAGGCGACTAGCGGGGGGAACAGATACGCAGTATTTT.